Listed below are T cell receptor beta chains from one sample, sequenced in a study of cytomegalovirus exposure and HLA in healthy donors. TCRdb's copy holds only in-frame clones and misses some; the assay was immunoSEQ multiplex PCR. This table lists 30,000 to 40,000 clones. Sequencing was performed on PBMCs. All receptors come from a human donor in good health. Each CDR3 is given with its conserved first and last residue. The order of the fields is D gene, clone size, V gene, J gene, CDR3 protein, CDR3 DNA. The D gene is left open where the match is weak. Expanded clones are given a class, and other clones once, few, many or no size at all.

d_call: TRBD1
clone_size: medium-sized
v_call: TRBV6-5
j_call: TRBJ1-2
cdr3_aa: CASSPDRVVGYTF
cdr3_nt: TGTGCCAGCAGTCCCGACAGGGTTGTCGGCTACACCTTC

d_call: .
clone_size: .
v_call: TRBV4-1
j_call: TRBJ1-2
cdr3_aa: CASSQDSGLSGYGYTF
cdr3_nt: TGCGCCAGCAGCCAAGATAGTGGACTTAGCGGCTATGGCTACACCTTC

d_call: TRBD2
clone_size: .
v_call: TRBV30
j_call: TRBJ2-2
cdr3_aa: CAWSGASGVETGELFF
cdr3_nt: TGTGCCTGGAGTGGGGCTAGCGGGGTTGAAACCGGGGAGCTGTTTTTT

d_call: TRBD2
clone_size: .
v_call: TRBV28
j_call: TRBJ2-3
cdr3_aa: CASSYLAGAGDTQYF
cdr3_nt: TGTGCCAGCAGTTACTTAGCGGGGGCCGGGGATACGCAGTATTTT

d_call: .
clone_size: .
v_call: TRBV30
j_call: TRBJ1-4
cdr3_aa: CAWRRLIPNEKLFF
cdr3_nt: TGTGCCTGGAGGAGGCTCATACCTAATGAAAAACTGTTTTTT

d_call: .
clone_size: .
v_call: TRBV30
j_call: TRBJ1-1
cdr3_aa: CAWSRRGITEAFF
cdr3_nt: TGTGCCTGGAGTCGAAGGGGGATCACTGAAGCTTTCTTT

d_call: .
clone_size: .
v_call: TRBV9
j_call: TRBJ2-2
cdr3_aa: CASSVVGVPGELFF
cdr3_nt: TGTGCCAGCAGCGTAGTTGGAGTTCCCGGGGAGCTGTTTTTT

d_call: .
clone_size: .
v_call: TRBV9
j_call: TRBJ2-1
cdr3_aa: CAGSALGSEQFF
cdr3_nt: TGTGCCGGCAGCGCCCTGGGGAGTGAGCAGTTCTTC

d_call: .
clone_size: .
v_call: TRBV5-1
j_call: TRBJ1-2
cdr3_aa: CASSLDSYGYTF
cdr3_nt: TGCGCCAGCAGCTTGGATAGCTATGGCTACACCTTC

d_call: .
clone_size: .
v_call: TRBV14
j_call: TRBJ1-6
cdr3_aa: CASSQDGDLLDSPLHF
cdr3_nt: TGTGCCAGCAGCCAAGATGGTGACTTACTCGATTCACCCCTCCACTTT

d_call: .
clone_size: .
v_call: TRBV6-1
j_call: TRBJ2-4
cdr3_aa: CASSDPWGRNIQYF
cdr3_nt: TGTGCCAGCAGTGACCCTTGGGGCAGAAACATTCAGTACTTC

d_call: .
clone_size: .
v_call: TRBV16
j_call: TRBJ1-1
cdr3_aa: CASSPDTNTEAFF
cdr3_nt: TGTGCCAGCAGCCCCGACACGAACACTGAAGCTTTCTTT

d_call: .
clone_size: .
v_call: TRBV11-1
j_call: TRBJ1-4
cdr3_aa: CASSHREGEEKLFF
cdr3_nt: TGTGCCAGCAGCCACAGGGAGGGTGAGGAAAAACTGTTTTTT

d_call: TRBD2
clone_size: .
v_call: TRBV5-1
j_call: TRBJ2-7
cdr3_aa: CASSANPLAGGSKGEQYF
cdr3_nt: TGCGCCAGCAGCGCGAACCCCCTAGCGGGGGGTTCGAAAGGCGAGCAGTACTTC

d_call: .
clone_size: .
v_call: TRBV7-9
j_call: TRBJ2-7
cdr3_aa: CASRSGNYEQYF
cdr3_nt: TGTGCCAGCAGATCGGGGAACTACGAGCAGTACTTC

d_call: .
clone_size: .
v_call: TRBV6-5
j_call: TRBJ1-1
cdr3_aa: CASSYSGGTYDTEAFF
cdr3_nt: TGTGCCAGCAGTTACTCGGGGGGGACTTATGATACTGAAGCTTTCTTT

d_call: .
clone_size: .
v_call: TRBV30
j_call: TRBJ2-3
cdr3_aa: CAWSILGDKQYF
cdr3_nt: TGTGCCTGGAGTATCCTAGGGGATAAGCAGTATTTT

d_call: TRBD1
clone_size: .
v_call: TRBV7-2
j_call: TRBJ2-7
cdr3_aa: CASSLTGYEQYF
cdr3_nt: TGTGCCAGCAGCCTGACAGGGTACGAGCAGTACTTC

d_call: TRBD1
clone_size: .
v_call: TRBV10-3
j_call: TRBJ1-6
cdr3_aa: CAISEGQGANSPLHF
cdr3_nt: TGTGCCATCAGTGAGGGACAGGGGGCAAATTCACCCCTCCACTTT

d_call: .
clone_size: .
v_call: TRBV5-8
j_call: TRBJ1-1
cdr3_aa: CASSDVGGNTEAFF
cdr3_nt: TGTGCCAGCAGCGACGTGGGGGGGAACACTGAAGCTTTCTTT

d_call: TRBD2
clone_size: .
v_call: TRBV10-1
j_call: TRBJ2-1
cdr3_aa: CASSAGGTDNEQFF
cdr3_nt: TGCGCCAGCAGTGCCGGGGGGACTGACAATGAGCAGTTCTTC

d_call: TRBD1
clone_size: .
v_call: TRBV6-1
j_call: TRBJ2-7
cdr3_aa: CASSEWAGGPYEQYF
cdr3_nt: TGTGCCAGCAGTGAATGGGCAGGGGGCCCCTACGAGCAGTACTTC

d_call: .
clone_size: .
v_call: TRBV5-1
j_call: TRBJ2-1
cdr3_aa: CASSLEGDPYNEQFF
cdr3_nt: TGCGCCAGCAGCTTGGAGGGGGACCCCTACAATGAGCAGTTCTTC

d_call: .
clone_size: .
v_call: TRBV14
j_call: TRBJ1-1
cdr3_aa: CASSVSLNTEAFF
cdr3_nt: TGTGCCAGCTCCGTGTCCCTGAACACTGAAGCTTTCTTT

d_call: .
clone_size: .
v_call: TRBV10-1
j_call: TRBJ2-1
cdr3_aa: CASRKDHYNEQFF
cdr3_nt: TGCGCCAGCAGAAAAGACCACTATAATGAGCAGTTCTTC

d_call: .
clone_size: .
v_call: TRBV7-8
j_call: TRBJ1-5
cdr3_aa: CASSNGGRGSQPQHF
cdr3_nt: TGTGCCAGCAGCAATGGAGGCAGGGGTAGTCAGCCCCAGCATTTT

d_call: TRBD2
clone_size: .
v_call: TRBV5-1
j_call: TRBJ2-7
cdr3_aa: CASSLELAGGLKYF
cdr3_nt: TGCGCCAGCAGCTTGGAACTAGCGGGGGGCTTAAAGTACTTC

d_call: .
clone_size: .
v_call: TRBV19
j_call: TRBJ1-1
cdr3_aa: CASIHDAGGTEDFF
cdr3_nt: TGTGCCAGTATTCACGACGCGGGTGGCACTGAAGATTTCTTT

d_call: TRBD1
clone_size: .
v_call: TRBV7-9
j_call: TRBJ2-5
cdr3_aa: CASSSGQGAQGTQYF
cdr3_nt: TGTGCCAGCAGCTCAGGACAGGGGGCGCAGGGGACCCAGTACTTC

d_call: .
clone_size: medium-sized
v_call: TRBV7-9
j_call: TRBJ1-6
cdr3_aa: CASSPLRARQNSPLHF
cdr3_nt: TGTGCCAGCAGCCCACTCAGGGCGAGACAGAATTCACCCCTCCACTTT

d_call: .
clone_size: .
v_call: TRBV5-4
j_call: TRBJ1-2
cdr3_aa: CASSLGGTSAGRYGYTF
cdr3_nt: TGTGCCAGCAGCTTGGGCGGGACGTCGGCGGGTAGATATGGCTACACCTTC

d_call: .
clone_size: .
v_call: TRBV5-6
j_call: TRBJ1-2
cdr3_aa: CASSLGTAYGYTF
cdr3_nt: TGTGCCAGCAGCTTGGGGACAGCCTATGGCTACACCTTC

d_call: TRBD1
clone_size: .
v_call: TRBV4-2
j_call: TRBJ1-2
cdr3_aa: CASSQTRQGEGYTF
cdr3_nt: TGTGCCAGCAGCCAGACAAGACAGGGGGAGGGCTACACCTTC

d_call: TRBD1
clone_size: .
v_call: TRBV30
j_call: TRBJ1-2
cdr3_aa: CAWRRTGGRGYTF
cdr3_nt: TGTGCCTGGAGGCGGACAGGGGGGCGTGGCTACACCTTC

d_call: TRBD2
clone_size: .
v_call: TRBV28
j_call: TRBJ2-1
cdr3_aa: CASSGSGGAEQFF
cdr3_nt: TGTGCCAGCAGTGGGAGCGGGGGGGCTGAGCAGTTCTTC

d_call: TRBD1
clone_size: .
v_call: TRBV9
j_call: TRBJ2-2
cdr3_aa: CASRTQGATGELFF
cdr3_nt: TGTGCCAGCAGGACACAGGGGGCCACCGGGGAGCTGTTTTTT

d_call: .
clone_size: .
v_call: TRBV18
j_call: TRBJ2-2
cdr3_aa: CASRTDRNTGELFF
cdr3_nt: TGTGCCAGCCGGACAGACAGGAACACCGGGGAGCTGTTTTTT

d_call: TRBD2
clone_size: .
v_call: TRBV6-5
j_call: TRBJ2-7
cdr3_aa: CASSLSGGNSYEQYF
cdr3_nt: TGTGCCAGCAGTTTGAGCGGGGGGAACTCCTACGAGCAGTACTTC

d_call: .
clone_size: .
v_call: TRBV7-2
j_call: TRBJ1-2
cdr3_aa: CASSTNRASYGYTF
cdr3_nt: TGTGCCAGCAGCACCAACAGGGCTAGCTATGGCTACACCTTC

d_call: .
clone_size: .
v_call: TRBV19
j_call: TRBJ1-5
cdr3_aa: CASSLQGGRQPQHF
cdr3_nt: TGTGCCAGTAGTCTCCAGGGTGGAAGACAGCCCCAGCATTTT

d_call: TRBD1
clone_size: .
v_call: TRBV5-1
j_call: TRBJ1-5
cdr3_aa: CASSPEGTGVNQPQHF
cdr3_nt: TGCGCCAGCAGCCCGGAGGGGACAGGGGTCAATCAGCCCCAGCATTTT

d_call: .
clone_size: .
v_call: TRBV2
j_call: TRBJ2-7
cdr3_aa: CASSGGTLSSYEQYF
cdr3_nt: TGTGCCAGCTCTGGGGGGACTCTGAGCTCCTACGAGCAGTACTTC

d_call: .
clone_size: .
v_call: TRBV4-2
j_call: TRBJ1-6
cdr3_aa: CASSQDARNSPLHF
cdr3_nt: TGTGCCAGCAGCCAAGATGCCCGGAATTCACCCCTCCACTTT

d_call: .
clone_size: .
v_call: TRBV18
j_call: TRBJ2-7
cdr3_aa: CASSLWAVNQQYF
cdr3_nt: TGTGCCAGCTCCCTTTGGGCCGTGAACCAGCAGTACTTC

d_call: TRBD2
clone_size: .
v_call: TRBV19
j_call: TRBJ2-1
cdr3_aa: CASSIDSSSGGLYNEQFF
cdr3_nt: TGTGCCAGTAGTATAGATTCGTCTAGCGGGGGTCTCTACAATGAGCAGTTCTTC

d_call: .
clone_size: .
v_call: TRBV20-1
j_call: TRBJ1-1
cdr3_aa: CSAKGDTEAFF
cdr3_nt: TGCAGTGCTAAAGGGGACACTGAAGCTTTCTTT

d_call: TRBD1
clone_size: .
v_call: TRBV29-1
j_call: TRBJ1-1
cdr3_aa: CSVPDRAGDTEAFF
cdr3_nt: TGCAGCGTCCCGGACAGGGCGGGGGACACTGAAGCTTTCTTT

d_call: .
clone_size: .
v_call: TRBV14
j_call: TRBJ2-7
cdr3_aa: CASSQPYKQVEQYF
cdr3_nt: TGTGCCAGCAGCCAACCATATAAACAGGTCGAGCAGTACTTC

d_call: .
clone_size: .
v_call: TRBV18
j_call: TRBJ1-2
cdr3_aa: CASSPFSGIDYGYTF
cdr3_nt: TGTGCCAGCTCACCTTTCTCGGGGATAGACTATGGCTACACCTTC